The 16 T cell receptor beta chains below come from one sample, sequenced in a study of cytomegalovirus exposure and HLA in healthy donors. Both 60 Vbeta primers and 13 Jbeta primers went into the PCR. The data were produced by immunoSEQ multiplex PCR, yet TCRdb's version contains in-frame clones alone and is incomplete. The data contain about 180,000 clones, approximately 80% of them singletons. Sequencing was performed on PBMCs. The receptors shown here come from a girl aged 10 to 17 in good health and CMV-seropositive.

The rearrangement links TRBV7-9 to TRBJ2-1, with 10 bases matching TRBD2. V shed 5 bases, J shed 9 bases, and the junction held 10 bases outside the gene matches. Germline V CDR1 and CDR2: SEHNR, FQNEAQ (reference sequence). The CDR3 has 15 amino acids. CDR3 DNA sequence: TGTGCCAGCAGCCAGGGAGCTCTAGCGGGAGTTGAGCAGTTCTTC. It translates to CASSQGALAGVEQFF.

This clone turned up a few times. The chain joins TRBV5-6 to TRBJ1-2, with D perhaps matching TRBD1 (6 bases). The germline V gene encodes CDR1 SGHDT and CDR2 YYEEEE. The CDR3 length is 13 residues. The V end lost 3 bases, the J end lost 5 bases, and 11 bases lay between the germline ends. The DNA of the CDR3 is TGTGCCAGCAGCTATCTCAGGGGATATGGCTACACCTTC. Protein sequence: CASSYLRGYGYTF.

Only a few counts were recorded for this clone. The gene calls are TRBV10-1 and TRBJ2-1; 7 bases map to TRBD1. The germline gives CDR1 WNHNN, CDR2 SYGVQD (reference sequence). This CDR3 has 14 amino acids. Trimming cost V 8 bases and J 9 bases; bases outside gene matches: 13. CDR3 sequence: CASSLDRVASEQFF. The CDR3, as DNA: TGCGCCAGCTCTTTAGACAGGGTAGCAAGTGAGCAGTTCTTC.

V and J are TRBV30 and TRBJ1-2; TRBD1 might be the D (5 bases). This CDR3 has 14 residues. V lost 0 bases, J lost 6 bases, and 14 bases lay in between. Germline lookup yields CDR1 GTSNPN and CDR2 SVGIG (reference sequence). The CDR3 loop reads CAWSVSGPRHGYTF. The CDR3 region has the DNA TGTGCCTGGAGTGTGTCAGGGCCCAGGCATGGCTACACCTTC.

A word on this clone: Mismatch with germline at one junction end may stem from a read error. The V and J genes are TRBV29-1 and TRBJ1-1, with TRBD1 matching over 10 bases. The V gene's germline CDR1 is SQVTM and CDR2 ANQGSEA. The CDR3 runs 14 residues. Written as DNA, the CDR3 is TGCAGCGTTTCCGGGGGACAGGGGAACGCTGAAGCTTTCTTT. It specifies CSVSGGQGNAEAFF. The entire variable domain, with the rest obtained from reference TRBV29-1 and TRBJ1-1, is as follows: SAVISQKPSRDICQRGTSLTIQCQVDSQVTMMFWYRQQPGQSLTLIATANQGSEATYESGFVIDKFPISRPNLTFSTLTVSNMSPEDSSIYLCSVSGGQGNAEAFFGQGTRLTVV.

The rearrangement joins TRBV6-5 to TRBJ2-5; D is unresolved. CDR3 length equals 14 residues. The V gene's germline CDR1 is MNHEY and CDR2 SVGAGI. With 2 bases removed from V and 5 bases from J, the gap between germline ends came to 12 bases. The CDR3 loop reads CASSYSHPRETQYF. The CDR3 DNA reads as TGTGCCAGCAGTTACAGCCATCCGAGGGAGACCCAGTACTTC.

This clone has just a few counts. V gene TRBV2 combines with J gene TRBJ1-4; 8 bases map to TRBD1. Germline V CDR1 and CDR2: SNHLY, FYNNEI. The CDR3 is made up of 15 amino acids. V gave up 3 bases and J gave up 8 bases; unmatched junction bases: 8. The CDR3 loop is CASSEQGQGPEKLFF. The CDR3 DNA reads as TGTGCCAGCAGTGAGCAAGGACAGGGCCCAGAAAAACTGTTTTTT.

The CDR3 region has the DNA TGTGCCAGCAGCTCGGGACTAGCGGGACTTGTATCGCAGTTCTTC. Translated, it gives CASSSGLAGLVSQFF. This chain links TRBV13 with TRBJ2-1; 13 bases line up with TRBD2. The CDR3 is 15 residues long. Germline V gives CDR1 PRHDT, CDR2 FYEKMQ (reference sequence). V lost 4 bases, J lost 12 bases, and 9 bases stayed unmatched.

The V call is TRBV4-1, the J call TRBJ2-3; the match to TRBD2 covers 9 bases. The CDR3 is made up of 15 amino acids. V dropped 4 bases and J dropped 5; count of bases not matched to a gene: 7. Per the germline V gene, CDR1 is MGHRA and CDR2 is YSYEKL. The CDR3 here is CASSLGWTSEDTQYF. In DNA, the CDR3 is TGCGCCAGCAGCCTCGGTTGGACTAGCGAAGATACGCAGTATTTT.

This chain joins TRBV6-1 and TRBJ1-1, with 9 bases matching TRBD1. V was pared by 8 bases and J by 4 bases, with 11 bases of the junction left unmatched. This CDR3 is 15 amino acids long. Germline V gives CDR1 MNHNS, CDR2 SASEGT. The CDR3 reads CASDITGTGPTEAFF. In DNA form, the CDR3 reads TGTGCCAGCGATATTACCGGGACAGGGCCCACTGAAGCTTTCTTT.

The chain is built from TRBV15 and TRBJ1-5, with no clear D. Trimming took off 8 bases at V and 1 base at J, with 15 bases between the two ends. This CDR3 is 15 amino acids long. Germline V CDR1 and CDR2: LNHNV, YYDKDF (reference sequence). The CDR3 nucleotides read TGTGCCACCGGATCGTTTCCGGGGAGCAATCAGCCCCAGCATTTT. Translation gives CATGSFPGSNQPQHF. Together with reference TRBV15 and TRBJ1-5, the CDR3 gives the full variable domain: DAMVIQNPRYQVTQFGKPVTLSCSQTLNHNVMYWYQQKSSQAPKLLFHYYDKDFNNEADTPDNFQSRRPNTSFCFLDIRSPGLGDTAMYLCATGSFPGSNQPQHFGDGTRLSIL.

V and J are TRBV10-1 and TRBJ2-2; TRBD2 aligns across 8 bases. Germline assignment: CDR1 WNHNN and CDR2 SYGVQD (reference sequence). V was clipped by 6 bases and J by 7 bases; unmatched bases: 13. This CDR3 is built from 16 residues. The CDR3 DNA is TGCGCCAGCAGCGCCGAGGGAGCGGGAGCGAACGGGGAGCTGTTTTTT. The encoded protein is CASSAEGAGANGELFF.

The V call is TRBV19, the J call TRBJ1-1, with TRBD1 identical over 7 bases. After removal of 7 bases from V and 5 bases from J, the junction contained 16 bases not matched to a gene. Germline V gene data show CDR1 as LNHDA and CDR2 as SQIVND (reference sequence). CDR3 length equals 16 residues. The CDR3 protein is CASIRSRGFLETEAFF. CDR3 bases: TGTGCCAGTATTAGGAGCAGGGGGTTCCTTGAAACTGAAGCTTTCTTT.

The chain couples TRBV30 to TRBJ2-7; D perhaps matches TRBD1 (6 bases). Trimming shortened V by 3 bases and J by 2 bases, and 11 bases separated the two germline ends. Germline V gene lookup returns CDR1 GTSNPN and CDR2 SVGIG (reference sequence). The CDR3 totals 13 residues. The CDR3 region has the DNA TGTGCCTGGAGCGGGACAACTCCCTACGAGCAGTACTTC. The encoded protein is CAWSGTTPYEQYF.

The chain uses TRBV29-1 and TRBJ2-1, with 13 bases aligning to TRBD2. V shed 1 base, J shed 0 bases, and the junction held 3 bases outside the gene matches. The CDR3 consists of 17 residues. Germline lookup yields CDR1 SQVTM and CDR2 ANQGSEA. CDR3 in amino acids: CSVEGTSGRVSYNEQFF. CDR3 DNA: TGCAGCGTTGAAGGGACTAGCGGGAGAGTCTCCTACAATGAGCAGTTCTTC.

For the CDR3, the DNA is TGTGCCAGCAGCCCGGGAGGGCTTCGGGGCTATGGCTACACCTTC. Translated, it gives CASSPGGLRGYGYTF. The genes are TRBV5-4 and TRBJ1-2, with D hard to call. The CDR3 totals 15 residues. Germline V gene sequence: CDR1 SGHNT, CDR2 YYREEE (reference sequence). The germline V and J ends were trimmed by 4 bases and 4 bases, with 17 bases remaining between them.